This T cell receptor beta chain comes out of a study of blood T cell repertoires in COVID-19. At the level of the study: The United States, Italy and Spain supplied acute and convalescent COVID-19 samples.

This CDR3 contains 16 residues. V was trimmed by 3 bases and J by 1 base, leaving 16 bases between them. Germline V gene sequence: CDR1 SGHRS, CDR2 YFSETQ. The table lists this clone with a count of one. The data were produced by immunoSEQ multiplex PCR, yet TCRdb's version contains in-frame clones alone and is incomplete. The table has under 200,000 clones, about 86% seen once; the top ten hold around 0.76%. The sample consisted of peripheral blood. The chain employs TRBV5-1 and TRBJ1-1, with unresolved D. This TCR was sampled from a woman between 70 and 85 years old with acute or convalescent COVID-19. The CDR3 sequence: CASSSMSLLGNTEAFF. The CDR3 DNA sequence: TGCGCCAGCAGCTCGATGAGCCTGCTAGGGAACACTGAAGCTTTCTTT.